Listed below are T cell receptor delta chains from one sample, sequenced in a study of Vδ1+ human thymocytes. TCRdb ran CATT on the multiplex PCR reads. The sample contains 45,000 to 60,000 delta-chain clones, roughly 15% of which appear only once. Sequencing was done on a sample of Vdelta1+ gamma-delta thymocytes from the thymus. These TCRs come from a girl under three years old who had congenital heart surgery. Both conserved end residues are part of each CDR3. Fields, in order: V gene, clone size, D gene, J gene, CDR3 DNA, CDR3 protein. The D gene is left open where the match is weak. For some rows the clone size is stated as once, few or many, or as a class when expanded; others skip it.

v_gene: TRDV1
abundance: -
d_gene: -
j_gene: TRDJ1
CDR3nt: TGTGCTGTTGGGGAACGCAAAGGGGTGATTAGGGACACCGATAAACTCATCTTT
CDR3aa: CAVGERKGVIRDTDKLIF

v_gene: TRDV1
abundance: few
d_gene: -
j_gene: TRDJ1
CDR3nt: TGTGCTCTTGGGGAACTCACGCCTTCCTACGGAACTGGGGGCCTCACCATGACCGATAAACTCATCTTT
CDR3aa: CALGELTPSYGTGGLTMTDKLIF

v_gene: TRDV1
abundance: -
d_gene: TRDD3
j_gene: TRDJ1
CDR3nt: TGTGCTCTTGGGGTTCCTCCTGGGGGATCGTACACCGATAAACTCATCTTT
CDR3aa: CALGVPPGGSYTDKLIF

v_gene: TRDV1
abundance: -
d_gene: TRDD3
j_gene: TRDJ1
CDR3nt: TGTGCTCTTGGGGAAAGCCTTGGGGGAAGCGATAAACTCATCTTT
CDR3aa: CALGESLGGSDKLIF

v_gene: TRDV1
abundance: -
d_gene: -
j_gene: TRDJ1
CDR3nt: TGTGCTCTTGGGGATCCTGTCCTTTTCGGCGATAAACTCATCTTT
CDR3aa: CALGDPVLFGDKLIF

v_gene: TRDV1
abundance: few
d_gene: -
j_gene: TRDJ1
CDR3nt: TGTGCTCTTGGGGAACTTCCTTCCAAAAGGGGCTGGGGGCTGTACACCGATAAACTCATCTTT
CDR3aa: CALGELPSKRGWGLYTDKLIF

v_gene: TRDV1
abundance: few
d_gene: TRDD3
j_gene: TRDJ1
CDR3nt: TGTGCTCTTGGGGAAGGCTTCCCACTATGGGGGATACCCTACCTCGATAAACTCATCTTT
CDR3aa: CALGEGFPLWGIPYLDKLIF

v_gene: TRDV1
abundance: few
d_gene: TRDD2
j_gene: TRDJ1
CDR3nt: TGTGCTCTTGGAGACCCCTTCCTACAAGGAGGTGGGATACCAGGGACCGATAAACTCATCTTT
CDR3aa: CALGDPFLQGGGIPGTDKLIF

v_gene: TRDV1
abundance: -
d_gene: -
j_gene: TRDJ1
CDR3nt: TGTGCTCTTGGGGACCCTAGCTACTTCCCGAGGGGGGGGACCTCTAAACTCATCTTT
CDR3aa: CALGDPSYFPRGGTSKLIF

v_gene: TRDV1
abundance: -
d_gene: -
j_gene: TRDJ1
CDR3nt: TGTGCTCTTGGGGAAAACGACCTGACTGAATTGTACACCGATAAACTCATCTTT
CDR3aa: CALGENDLTELYTDKLIF

v_gene: TRDV1
abundance: -
d_gene: TRDD3
j_gene: TRDJ1
CDR3nt: TGTGCTCTTGGAGATCTTCCTTCCGTGGGGGATACGATCATGAAGGGCACCGATAAACTCATCTTT
CDR3aa: CALGDLPSVGDTIMKGTDKLIF

v_gene: TRDV1
abundance: few
d_gene: -
j_gene: TRDJ1
CDR3nt: TGTGCTCTTGGGGAACCCCCTTCGGAGGGGGGGACCGATAAACTCATCTTT
CDR3aa: CALGEPPSEGGTDKLIF

v_gene: TRDV1
abundance: -
d_gene: TRDD3
j_gene: TRDJ1
CDR3nt: TGTGCTCTTGGGGAGTTCGAACGGCGCCTTCCTAGGCAACTGGGGGATCCCCCGACGGGACTCATCTTT
CDR3aa: CALGEFERRLPRQLGDPPTGLIF

v_gene: TRAV29/DV5
abundance: -
d_gene: -
j_gene: TRDJ1
CDR3nt: TGTGCAGCTAATCCGTTCCGGGGCAGGCTGGGCCTACGATACACCGATAAACCCATCTTT
CDR3aa: CAANPFRGRLGLRYTDKPIF

v_gene: TRDV1
abundance: -
d_gene: -
j_gene: TRDJ1
CDR3nt: TGTGCTCTTGGGGAATATTCCTACCCCGTCCTCACTGGGGGCCACGGGACCGATAAACTCATCTTT
CDR3aa: CALGEYSYPVLTGGHGTDKLIF

v_gene: TRDV1
abundance: -
d_gene: TRDD3
j_gene: TRDJ1
CDR3nt: TGTGCTCTTGGGGAACTCTTCGGGAGGGGGATCACCGATAAACTCATCTTT
CDR3aa: CALGELFGRGITDKLIF

v_gene: TRDV1
abundance: -
d_gene: TRDD3
j_gene: TRDJ1
CDR3nt: TGTGCTCTTGGGGAACTTTCCAAAACTGGGGGAGCGACCGATAAACTCATCTTT
CDR3aa: CALGELSKTGGATDKLIF